This T cell receptor beta chain was recovered during a study of blood T cell repertoires in COVID-19. Looking at the study overall: T cells, B-cell-depleted T cells, or PBMCs supplied cDNA or gDNA.

Trimming took off 5 bases at V and 6 bases at J, with 13 bases between the two ends. This CDR3 region has 13 residues. Germline V gene sequence: CDR1 SEHNR, CDR2 FQNEAQ (reference sequence). Method: immunoSEQ multiplex PCR; TCRdb's copy keeps in-frame clones and lacks some. The profile covers about 110,000 clones, with around nine tenths appearing a single time and 4% to 5.5% taken by the ten largest. Material for sequencing was peripheral blood. This sequence originates from a human donor in a cohort sampled during active COVID-19. This rearrangement joins TRBV7-9 to TRBJ1-1; a possible D gene is TRBD1 (6 bases). The CDR3 nucleotides read TGTGCCAGCAGCCTTGGGGGGGGCTCTGAAGCTTTCTTT. Translation gives CASSLGGGSEAFF.